The 15 T cell receptor beta chains given below trace back to one sample, sequenced in a study of blood T cell repertoires in COVID-19. The repertoire was sequenced with immunoSEQ multiplex PCR; TCRdb's copy has only in-frame clones and lacks some. The sample holds roughly 120,000 clones, 85% seen once. The sample taken for sequencing was peripheral blood. These receptors came from a human donor in a cohort sampled during active COVID-19.

The chain links TRBV7-8 to TRBJ2-1, with D uncertain. Germline V lookup: CDR1 SGHVS, CDR2 FQNEAQ. The CDR3 spans 15 residues. The V gene lost 8 bases and the J gene lost 0 bases, with 14 bases spanning the gap. The CDR3 is CASQNLLSSYNEQFF. CDR3 DNA: TGTGCCAGCCAAAACCTCCTCAGCTCCTACAATGAGCAGTTCTTC.

This rearrangement joins TRBV29-1 to TRBJ1-1; 12 nucleotides agree with TRBD1. The CDR3 consists of 12 residues. After removal of 6 bases from V and 6 bases from J, the junction contained 2 bases not matched to a gene. Germline values: CDR1 SQVTM, CDR2 ANQGSEA. The CDR3 region is CSVGQGASEAFF. CDR3 sequence (DNA): TGCAGCGTGGGACAGGGGGCCTCTGAAGCTTTCTTT.

The chain carries TRBV12-3 or TRBV12-4 and TRBJ2-3; D might be TRBD2 (6 bases). The CDR3 consists of 12 residues. V shed 6 bases and J shed 6 bases, with 10 bases lying between them. CDR3 nucleotides: TGTGCCAGCAGGCCGGCGGGGGATACGCAGTATTTT. Protein sequence: CASRPAGDTQYF.

The rearrangement joins TRBV27 to TRBJ1-2; TRBD1 might be the D (5 bases). Trimming left V 4 bases short and J 3 bases short, with 21 bases between. The CDR3 is made up of 17 amino acids. Germline V gene sequence: CDR1 MNHEY, CDR2 SMNVEV (reference sequence). DNA of the CDR3: TGTGCCAGCAGTTCGGCCTCACAGGCCGGGGGGTACTATGGCTACACCTTC. It is translated as CASSSASQAGGYYGYTF.

The chain carries TRBV5-8 and TRBJ2-3; D gene uncertain. Germline values: CDR1 SGHTS, CDR2 YDEGEE. Trimming took 0 bases from V and 1 from J, leaving 3 bases between them. The CDR3 runs 13 residues. The CDR3 sequence: CASSLAGTDTQYF. As DNA, the CDR3 is TGTGCCAGCAGCTTGGCCGGCACAGATACGCAGTATTTT.

The V call is TRBV5-4, the J call TRBJ1-4, with D tentatively TRBD1 (5 bases). Germline values: CDR1 SGHNT, CDR2 YYREEE (reference sequence). The CDR3 sequence is 14 residues long. V was trimmed by 1 base and J by 8 bases, leaving 12 bases between them. In nucleotides, the CDR3 is TGTGCCAGCAGCTTGAAGGGGATTGGAGAAAAACTGTTTTTT. It yields the protein CASSLKGIGEKLFF.

Concerning this clone: In the same sample, other DNA sequences code for this CDR3. The chain uses TRBV4-3 and TRBJ2-5, with D possibly being TRBD2 (5 bases). The CDR3 contains 18 residues. The V gene lost 6 bases and the J gene lost 5 bases, with 28 bases spanning the gap. The germline gives CDR1 LGHNA, CDR2 YSLEER. The chain's CDR3 is CASRIDNLHRGCGETQYF. The CDR3 DNA reads TGCGCCAGCAGAATCGACAACCTCCATCGGGGATGTGGCGAGACCCAGTACTTC.

V and J are TRBV14 and TRBJ2-7; 11 positions agree with TRBD1. Germline V gene sequence: CDR1 SGHDN, CDR2 FVKESK. The CDR3 is made up of 15 amino acids. J lost 5 bases, V lost 5 bases, and 8 bases had no gene match. This chain's CDR3 is CASSMDRGRPHEQYF. DNA for the CDR3: TGTGCCAGCAGCATGGACAGGGGGCGCCCCCACGAGCAGTACTTC.

This clone was detected only once. The chain uses TRBV5-6 and TRBJ2-3; 10 nucleotides agree with TRBD2. The CDR3 spans 17 residues. In germline, CDR1 is SGHDT, CDR2 YYEEEE. The V segment lost 1 base and the J segment 8 bases; nucleotides outside the gene matches: 13. The CDR3 DNA reads TGTGCCAGCAGCTTGTTCTTTAGCGGGGGGTCCTTCGCTACGCAGTATTTT. The encoded protein is CASSLFFSGGSFATQYF.

The V and J genes are TRBV19 and TRBJ2-6; D is possibly TRBD2 (5 bases). The V gene lost 6 bases and the J gene lost 0 bases, with 9 bases spanning the gap. The length of the CDR3 is 15 residues. In germline, CDR1 is LNHDA, CDR2 SQIVND (reference sequence). The CDR3 reads CASSGLISGANVLTF. CDR3 DNA sequence: TGTGCCAGTAGCGGACTCATCTCTGGGGCCAACGTCCTGACTTTC.

This chain joins TRBV3-1 (or the pseudogene TRBV3-2) and TRBJ2-2; the match to TRBD2 covers 10 bases. Per the germline V gene, CDR1 is LGHDT and CDR2 is YNNKEL (reference sequence). CDR3 length: 16 residues. With V trimmed by 4 bases and J by 5 bases, 7 bases remained unmatched. CDR3 in amino acids: CASSRVLAGVTGELFF. The CDR3 DNA reads as TGTGCCAGCAGCCGAGTTCTAGCGGGGGTAACCGGGGAGCTGTTTTTT.

The chain links TRBV7-2 to TRBJ2-1; 8 nucleotides align to TRBD2. Germline assignment: CDR1 SGHTA and CDR2 FQGNSA. The CDR3 has 14 amino acids. Losses at the gene ends were 2 bases for V and 7 bases for J; bases not matched to a gene: 4. CDR3 bases: TGTGCCAGCAGCTTAAGCGGGGGAGAAAATGAGCAGTTCTTC. Protein product: CASSLSGGENEQFF. The variable domain in full, completed from reference TRBV7-2 and TRBJ2-1, reads GAGVSQSPSNKVTEKGKDVELRCDPISGHTALYWYRQSLGQGLEFLIYFQGNSAPDKSGLPSDRFSAERTGGSVSTLTIQRTQQEDSAVYLCASSLSGGENEQFFGPGTRLTVL.

This chain uses TRBV27 with TRBJ2-6, with 7 bases that match TRBD1. Trimming cost V 7 bases and J 4 bases; bases outside gene matches: 4. The germline V gene has CDR1 MNHEY and CDR2 SMNVEV (reference sequence). The CDR3 runs 14 residues. CDR3: CASKQGPGANVLTF. The CDR3 nucleotides are TGTGCCAGCAAACAGGGGCCCGGGGCCAACGTCCTGACTTTC.

This CDR3 is CASSRGQGDTDTQYF. Written as DNA, the CDR3 is TGTGCCAGCAGCAGGGGACAGGGTGACACAGATACGCAGTATTTT. The chain has TRBV5-5 and TRBJ2-3, with 9 bases lining up with TRBD1. The CDR3 has 15 amino acids. Per the germline V gene, CDR1 is SGHKS and CDR2 is YYEKEE (reference sequence). V was clipped by 4 bases and J by 2 bases; unmatched bases: 5.

This sequence joins TRBV6-1 and TRBJ1-5; D remains ambiguous. Germline V gene sequence: CDR1 MNHNS, CDR2 SASEGT. The CDR3 runs 15 residues. Trimming left V 2 bases short and J 6 bases short, with 14 bases between. The CDR3 loop is CASSEPPEGTQPQHF. CDR3 bases: TGTGCCAGCAGTGAACCTCCTGAGGGAACTCAGCCCCAGCATTTT.